This passage covers 12 T cell receptor beta chains from one sample sequenced in a study of shared clonotypes between healthy human individuals. Assay: immunoSEQ multiplex PCR; the TCRdb copy retains only in-frame clones and omits some. The sample yields 400,000 to 600,000 clones, 95% to 97% seen once. Sequencing used naive CD4+ T cells sorted from blood. The sample's subset: CD45RA+ positively selected. These receptors originate from a woman in her twenties or thirties in good health.

Only one count was recorded for this clone. This chain joins TRBV6-1 and TRBJ1-3; maybe TRBD1 (5 bases). Trimming took 6 bases from V and 4 from J, leaving 16 bases between them. Germline CDR1 MNHNS, CDR2 SASEGT. This CDR3 comprises 15 residues. This CDR3 is CASSESAGYGNTIYF. CDR3 DNA sequence: TGTGCCAGCAGCGAATCGGCAGGGTACGGAAACACCATATATTTT.

V usage is TRBV25-1 and J usage is TRBJ2-7; 9 positions match TRBD1. After removal of 4 bases from V and 7 bases from J, the junction contained 14 bases not matched to a gene. CDR1 and CDR2 (germline): MGHDK, SYGVNS. The CDR3 length is 16 residues. For the CDR3, the DNA is TGTGCCAGCAGTGCCCGCCGGGACAGGGCCTCTAGAGAGCAGTACTTC. Its protein is CASSARRDRASREQYF.

The V gene is TRBV15, the J gene TRBJ2-1; perhaps D is TRBD1 or TRBD2 (5 bases each). Germline CDR1 is LNHNV and CDR2 is YYDKDF (reference sequence). Trimming stripped 1 base from V and 6 bases from J, with 13 bases between. The CDR3 is 15 residues long. CDR3 residues: CATSRAWDATNEQFF. The CDR3 region has the DNA TGTGCCACCAGCAGAGCGTGGGACGCCACCAATGAGCAGTTCTTC. Looking up the rest from reference TRBV15 and TRBJ2-1 gives the full variable domain: DAMVIQNPRYQVTQFGKPVTLSCSQTLNHNVMYWYQQKSSQAPKLLFHYYDKDFNNEADTPDNFQSRRPNTSFCFLDIRSPGLGDTAMYLCATSRAWDATNEQFFGPGTRLTVL.

The chain has TRBV29-1 and TRBJ2-3; D not certain. The V end lost 4 bases, the J end lost 8 bases, and 16 bases lay between the germline ends. This CDR3 is built from 13 residues. CDR1 is SQVTM, CDR2 ANQGSEA, per germline. For the CDR3, the DNA is TGCAGCGTTGCCGACGGAGCCACCCGTACGCAGTATTTT. The encoded protein is CSVADGATRTQYF.

The CDR3 DNA follows: TGTGCCAGCACACTAGCGGGAGGGTACGAGCAGTACTTC. This encodes CASTLAGGYEQYF. The chain has TRBV6-5 and TRBJ2-7, with 13 nucleotides matching TRBD2. Per the germline V gene, CDR1 is MNHEY and CDR2 is SVGAGI. The V gene end was trimmed by 7 bases and the J gene end by 4 bases; junction bases not matched to a gene: 1. CDR3 size: 13 residues.

J is TRBJ2-3 and V is TRBV10-3; D is ambiguous. Germline V lookup: CDR1 ENHRY, CDR2 SYGVKD. The CDR3 is 15 amino acids. The ends were cut back, 3 bases at V and 3 bases at J, with 13 bases in the middle. In DNA form, the CDR3 reads TGTGCCATCAGTGAAGGGTCCTCAGCGACAGATACGCAGTATTTT. Protein product: CAISEGSSATDTQYF.

The chain recombines TRBV19 with TRBJ1-2; D is perhaps TRBD1 (6 bases). The CDR3 is 14 residues long. The ends were cut back, 6 bases at V and 7 bases at J, with 18 bases in the middle. Germline V gives CDR1 LNHDA, CDR2 SQIVND (reference sequence). CDR3 in amino acids: CASSRGQGTFGYTF. CDR3 nucleotides: TGTGCCAGTAGCCGGGGACAAGGAACGTTTGGCTACACCTTC.

The chain uses TRBV7-9 and TRBJ1-2, with 10 bases identical to TRBD1. The CDR3 runs to 16 residues. Germline CDR1 is SEHNR and CDR2 is FQNEAQ (reference sequence). V lost 2 bases and J lost 4; bases outside the gene matches: 7. CDR3 amino acids: CASSLPRDRGPYGYTF. The CDR3 DNA sequence: TGTGCCAGCAGCTTACCCCGGGACAGGGGTCCCTATGGCTACACCTTC.

J is TRBJ2-1 and V is TRBV7-9; 8 bases align to TRBD2. The CDR3 has 15 residues. Germline values: CDR1 SEHNR, CDR2 FQNEAQ (reference sequence). The V and J ends lost 2 bases and 7 bases, in that order; junction bases with no gene match: 7. CDR3 sequence: CASSLSGSWGNEQFF. The DNA for the CDR3 is TGTGCCAGCAGCTTAAGCGGGAGCTGGGGGAATGAGCAGTTCTTC.

The V call is TRBV7-7, the J call TRBJ2-1, with TRBD2 matching 8 bases. CDR1 and CDR2 from the germline V gene are SSHAT and FNYEAQ (reference sequence). The V segment lost 2 bases and the J segment 4 bases; nucleotides outside the gene matches: 4. The CDR3 spans 15 residues. CDR3 protein: CASSLLASGYNEQFF. The CDR3 nucleotides read TGTGCCAGCAGCTTACTCGCTAGCGGGTACAATGAGCAGTTCTTC. Using reference TRBV7-7 and TRBJ2-1 for the parts outside the CDR3, the full variable domain is GAGVSQSPRYKVTKRGQDVTLRCDPISSHATLYWYQQALGQGPEFLTYFNYEAQPDKSGLPSDRFSAERPEGSISTLTIQRTEQRDSAMYRCASSLLASGYNEQFFGPGTRLTVL.

This clone showed up just once. The junction and the germline gene differ at one end; a read error may be behind it. V and J are TRBV28 and TRBJ2-2; either TRBD1 or TRBD2 may supply D (5 bases each). Per germline, CDR1 MDHEN and CDR2 SYDVKM. The CDR3 contains 19 residues. The CDR3 DNA sequence: TGTGCCAGCAGTTCCCGGGACCGTCTGGATAGTCCGAACCCCGGGGAGCTGTTTTTT. It codes for CASSSRDRLDSPNPGELFF.

The J gene is TRBJ1-4, the V gene TRBV15; D unresolved. V was trimmed by 1 base and J by 6 bases, leaving 15 bases between them. This CDR3 is 16 amino acids long. Looked up from germline, CDR1 is LNHNV and CDR2 is YYDKDF (reference sequence). CDR3 residues: CATSRALEGGDEKLFF. In DNA form, the CDR3 reads TGTGCCACCAGCAGAGCTCTGGAGGGAGGTGATGAAAAACTGTTTTTT.